Many counts were recorded for the clone carrying this TCR beta chain. The antigen is not known. The data originate from a study of blood T cells in healthy people across ages. Study-wide points: While age rose, TCR beta diversity per million T cells dropped in a roughly linear way.

There are 11 residues in the CDR3. Trimming pared 3 bases from V and 3 bases from J, leaving 3 bases between. Per germline, CDR1 ENHRY and CDR2 SYGVKD. With a J-beta primer mix and a sample-barcoded 5' primer, a second PCR ran 7 to 11 cycles. TCRdb re-analysed the 5' RACE reads in MiXCR, keeping a single row per CDR3 protein. This sample yields hundreds of thousands of distinct CDR3 sequences, of which 20% to 25% are seen a single time; under 9.5% belongs to the top ten. In addition, the sample was reused for a study of T cells of mothers and their children.

Input material: blood. The chain couples TRBV10-3 to TRBJ2-7; no firm D call. The sequence was collected from a boy under 18 in good health. The CDR3 DNA reads as TGTGCCATCAGTGACGGCTACGAGCAGTACTTC. As protein: CAISDGYEQYF.